The rows below give T cell receptor beta chains drawn from one sample of a study of T cells in Graves' hyperthyroidism and ophthalmopathy. TCRdb re-called the multiplex PCR reads with MiXCR, one entry per CDR3 protein. Of about 290,000 distinct CDR3 sequences in the sample, about 13% were seen once. Sequenced input: blood. These TCRs come from a woman between 35 and 50 years old with Graves' hyperthyroidism. CDR3s include the opening cysteine and the closing phenylalanine or tryptophan. A D gene is named only where the DNA matches it firmly. A row's size may be missing; if present it is once, few, many or a size class.

D gene: NA; V gene: TRBV6-1; J gene: TRBJ2-1; clone size: many; CDR3 DNA: TGTGCCAGCGAGTGGGCACTGGACCCTCCGTCCAATGAGCAGTTCTTC; CDR3 protein: CASEWALDPPSNEQFF
D gene: TRBD2; V gene: TRBV4-1; J gene: TRBJ2-7; clone size: once; CDR3 DNA: TGCGCCAGCAGCCAATACATGCTAGCGGTAGGAAGCTCCTACGAGCAGTACTTC; CDR3 protein: CASSQYMLAVGSSYEQYF
D gene: NA; V gene: TRBV9; J gene: TRBJ2-7; clone size: many; CDR3 DNA: TGTGCCAGCAGCCCATCCGGCAGGAGCTCCTACGAGCAGTACTTC; CDR3 protein: CASSPSGRSSYEQYF
D gene: NA; V gene: TRBV6-1; J gene: TRBJ2-5; clone size: many; CDR3 DNA: TGTGCCAGCAGAGCCGTTTTAGGAGGGGAGACCCAGTACTTC; CDR3 protein: CASRAVLGGETQYF
D gene: NA; V gene: TRBV6-2/TRBV6-3; J gene: TRBJ2-7; clone size: NA; CDR3 DNA: TGTGCCAGCAGTTCTGGGGGGGCAGACTACGAGCAGTACTTC; CDR3 protein: CASSSGGADYEQYF
D gene: NA; V gene: TRBV6-1; J gene: TRBJ2-3; clone size: many; CDR3 DNA: TGTGCCAGCAGTGGCGGACTACCCGTCACAGATACGCAGTATTTT; CDR3 protein: CASSGGLPVTDTQYF
D gene: TRBD2; V gene: TRBV10-2; J gene: TRBJ2-3; clone size: NA; CDR3 DNA: TGCGCCAGCAGTGCTCCTAGCGGGAGGGCCTTGGGAGATACGCAGTATTTT; CDR3 protein: CASSAPSGRALGDTQYF
D gene: TRBD1; V gene: TRBV19; J gene: TRBJ1-5; clone size: many; CDR3 DNA: TGTGCCAGTAGCCTGACAGGGAATGGTAATCAGCCCCAGCATTTT; CDR3 protein: CASSLTGNGNQPQHF
D gene: TRBD2; V gene: TRBV20-1; J gene: TRBJ2-7; clone size: few; CDR3 DNA: TGCAGTGCTAAACTCCCGGGACTAGCGGATTACGAGCAGTACTTC; CDR3 protein: CSAKLPGLADYEQYF
D gene: TRBD1; V gene: TRBV5-1; J gene: TRBJ2-3; clone size: NA; CDR3 DNA: TGCGCCAGCAGCTTGTCCGGGACAGGCACACATACGCAGTATTTT; CDR3 protein: CASSLSGTGTHTQYF
D gene: NA; V gene: TRBV28; J gene: TRBJ1-2; clone size: NA; CDR3 DNA: TGTGCCAGCAACACCCAACCTGGACCGGGCAACTATGGCTACACCTTC; CDR3 protein: CASNTQPGPGNYGYTF
D gene: NA; V gene: TRBV6-1; J gene: TRBJ2-1; clone size: many; CDR3 DNA: TGTGCCAGCAGTGAATTTGGGGGCCCCTACAATGAGCAGTTCTTC; CDR3 protein: CASSEFGGPYNEQFF
D gene: NA; V gene: TRBV5-6; J gene: TRBJ2-7; clone size: NA; CDR3 DNA: TGTGCCAGCAGCTTTTGGGGGCGGGACGAGCAGTACTTC; CDR3 protein: CASSFWGRDEQYF
D gene: NA; V gene: TRBV7-9; J gene: TRBJ2-1; clone size: many; CDR3 DNA: TGTGCCAGCAGCTTAGGAGGCGGCAGGGTCACTAAGAATGAGCAGTTCTTC; CDR3 protein: CASSLGGGRVTKNEQFF
D gene: NA; V gene: TRBV6-2/TRBV6-3; J gene: TRBJ2-5; clone size: many; CDR3 DNA: TGTGCCAGCAGTGTCGTGAAGGGGAAGGAGACCCAGTACTTC; CDR3 protein: CASSVVKGKETQYF
D gene: NA; V gene: TRBV20-1; J gene: TRBJ1-5; clone size: many; CDR3 DNA: TGCAGTGCTAGAGCCATCAACAGGGGCAATCAGCCCCAGCATTTT; CDR3 protein: CSARAINRGNQPQHF
D gene: TRBD1; V gene: TRBV20-1; J gene: TRBJ1-6; clone size: many; CDR3 DNA: TGCAGTCCTGAGGGGACAGGGCGCGATTCACCCCTCCACTTT; CDR3 protein: CSPEGTGRDSPLHF
D gene: NA; V gene: TRBV5-1; J gene: TRBJ2-2; clone size: many; CDR3 DNA: TGCGCCAGCAGCAAGGATGGCCAGGCGAACACCGGGGAGCTGTTTTTT; CDR3 protein: CASSKDGQANTGELFF
D gene: TRBD1; V gene: TRBV2; J gene: TRBJ1-4; clone size: NA; CDR3 DNA: TGTGCCAGCACCGGCGGGGACAGGGGGAATGAAAAACTGTTTTTT; CDR3 protein: CASTGGDRGNEKLFF
D gene: NA; V gene: TRBV20-1; J gene: TRBJ2-5; clone size: NA; CDR3 DNA: TGCAGTGCTTACGAGTGGACTACTCAAGAGACCCAGCACTTC; CDR3 protein: CSAYEWTTQETQHF
D gene: TRBD1; V gene: TRBV18; J gene: TRBJ2-5; clone size: few; CDR3 DNA: TGTGCCAGCTCACCTGATCCAGGGGGCGCAGAGACCCAGTACTTC; CDR3 protein: CASSPDPGGAETQYF
D gene: NA; V gene: TRBV19; J gene: TRBJ2-6; clone size: NA; CDR3 DNA: TGTGCCAGTAGTATTAACCCCGCCGGGGCCAACGTCCTGACTTTC; CDR3 protein: CASSINPAGANVLTF
D gene: NA; V gene: TRBV5-6; J gene: TRBJ2-3; clone size: NA; CDR3 DNA: TGTGCCAGCAGCTTGAGGCAACGGTTAACCGATACGCAGTATTTT; CDR3 protein: CASSLRQRLTDTQYF
D gene: NA; V gene: TRBV20-1; J gene: TRBJ2-3; clone size: many; CDR3 DNA: TGCAGTGTCCCGCGGCGGGTCAGCACAGATACGCAGTATTTT; CDR3 protein: CSVPRRVSTDTQYF